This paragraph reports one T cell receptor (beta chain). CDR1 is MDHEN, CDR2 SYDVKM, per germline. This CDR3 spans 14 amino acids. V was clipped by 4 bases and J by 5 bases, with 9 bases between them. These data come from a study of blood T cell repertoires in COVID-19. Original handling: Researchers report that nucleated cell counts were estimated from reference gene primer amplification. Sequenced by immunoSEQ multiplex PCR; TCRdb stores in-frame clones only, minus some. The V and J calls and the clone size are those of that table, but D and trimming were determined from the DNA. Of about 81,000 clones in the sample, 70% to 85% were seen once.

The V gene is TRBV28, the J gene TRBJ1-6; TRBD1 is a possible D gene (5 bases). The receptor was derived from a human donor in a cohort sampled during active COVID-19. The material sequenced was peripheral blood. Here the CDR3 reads CASSSGHHNSPLHF. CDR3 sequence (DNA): TGTGCCAGCAGTTCAGGGCATCATAATTCACCCCTCCACTTT.